A single sample gave rise to the 23 T cell receptor beta chains below, sequenced in a study of T cells in Graves' hyperthyroidism and ophthalmopathy. Amplification targeted TCR beta CDR3 regions from RNA transcripts. The TCR CDR3 was amplified in a first-round RT-PCR using the HTBI primer set. TCRdb analysed the multiplex PCR reads with MiXCR anew, one entry per CDR3 protein. The profile covers 530,000 or so distinct CDR3 sequences, with approximately 24% appearing a single time and about 11% taken by the ten largest. The sample taken for sequencing was blood. These receptor sequences come from a woman aged 25 to 39 with Graves' ophthalmopathy.

Only one count was recorded for this clonotype. This chain connects TRBV29-1 to TRBJ2-7; D may be TRBD2 (6 bases). The germline V gene encodes CDR1 SQVTM and CDR2 ANQGSEA. The ends were cut back, 5 bases at V and 6 bases at J, with 17 bases in the middle. This CDR3 has 13 amino acids. CDR3 loop: CSVQRGTLGEQYF. DNA for the CDR3: TGCAGCGTTCAGCGCGGGACTCTCGGCGAGCAGTACTTC.

The chain carries TRBV7-8 and TRBJ1-6; a possible D gene is TRBD1 (5 bases). Looked up from germline, CDR1 is SGHVS and CDR2 is FQNEAQ. This CDR3 spans 12 amino acids. Trimming shortened V by 5 bases and J by 17 bases, and 16 bases separated the two germline ends. The CDR3 sequence is CASSLRDSPIHF. The CDR3 region has the DNA TGTGCCAGCAGCCTACGGGACTCCCCCATCCACTTT.

This clonotype has more than one count but fewer than ten. This sequence joins TRBV6-1 and TRBJ2-4; D may match TRBD1 or TRBD2 (6 bases each). CDR1 MNHNS and CDR2 SASEGT come from the germline V gene. Trimming stripped 2 bases from V and 6 bases from J, with 14 bases between. This CDR3 is 15 amino acids long. CDR3 sequence (DNA): TGTGCCAGCAGTGAACCAGCAGGAGGGGGAAACATTCAGTACTTC. Translating gives CASSEPAGGGNIQYF.

In its sample, this clonotype was seen once. A much larger clone lies one base from this, so it may be a read error. The chain carries TRBV3-1 and TRBJ1-5; weak D call: TRBD1 (5 bases). The germline CDR1 and CDR2 sequences are LGHDT and YNNKEL (reference sequence). The CDR3 runs 16 residues. Written as DNA, the CDR3 is TGTGCCAGCAGCCAAGATCTCGGTCAGGGAGGTCAGCCCCTGCATTTT. As protein: CASSQDLGQGGQPLHF.

In its sample, this clonotype was seen many times. The genes are TRBV6-1 and TRBJ1-2; 11 positions match TRBD1. Germline V lookup: CDR1 MNHNS, CDR2 SASEGT. The CDR3 is made up of 14 amino acids. V lost 6 bases, J lost 7 bases, and 7 bases stayed unmatched. CDR3: CASRDRTGGGGYTF. Written as DNA, the CDR3 is TGTGCCAGCAGGGACCGGACAGGGGGCGGTGGCTACACCTTC.

This clonotype was counted a few times. The gene calls are TRBV6-5 and TRBJ1-5; D remains unclear. CDR1 and CDR2 from the germline V gene are MNHEY and SVGAGI. The CDR3 length is 14 residues. The ends were cut back, 0 bases at V and 7 bases at J, with 10 bases in the middle. CDR3 coding DNA: TGTGCCAGCAGTTACTCAGGGAGCATGCAGCCCCAGCATTTT. This codes for CASSYSGSMQPQHF.

This clonotype has at least ten counts. J is TRBJ1-1 and V is TRBV2; possibly TRBD1 for D (5 bases). This CDR3 spans 14 amino acids. Germline V gene lookup returns CDR1 SNHLY and CDR2 FYNNEI. V shed 3 bases and J shed 0 bases, with 8 bases lying between them. CDR3 sequence (DNA): TGTGCCAGCAGTGATCGGACAATGAACACTGAAGCTTTCTTT. It codes for CASSDRTMNTEAFF.

The chain has TRBV19 and TRBJ1-1; D remains unclear. Germline CDR1 LNHDA, CDR2 SQIVND (reference sequence). Trimming cost V 3 bases and J 5 bases, with 10 bases left between them. CDR3 size: 13 residues. This CDR3 reads CASSMSGVTEAFF. CDR3 nucleotides: TGTGCCAGTAGTATGTCTGGGGTTACTGAAGCTTTCTTT. The full variable domain, rest sourced from reference TRBV19 and TRBJ1-1, is DGGITQSPKYLFRKEGQNVTLSCEQNLNHDAMYWYRQDPGQGLRLIYYSQIVNDFQKGDIAEGYSVSREKKESFPLTVTSAQKNPTAFYLCASSMSGVTEAFFGQGTRLTVV.

A few counts support this clonotype. CDR3 in DNA: TGTGCCAGCAGCCTCTGGAGCTCTAGGGGAAACACCATATATTTT. Amino acid sequence: CASSLWSSRGNTIYF. The chain is built from TRBV7-2 and TRBJ1-3, with D hard to call. Germline V gene sequence: CDR1 SGHTA, CDR2 FQGNSA. Trimming pared 5 bases from V and 4 bases from J, leaving 15 bases between. There are 15 residues in the CDR3.

This clonotype was counted ten times or more. The V call is TRBV3-1, the J call TRBJ2-4, with 8 bases that match TRBD2. Losses at the gene ends were 1 base for V and 9 bases for J; bases not matched to a gene: 8. Germline V gene data show CDR1 as LGHDT and CDR2 as YNNKEL (reference sequence). The CDR3 totals 15 residues. The CDR3 is CASSQGVERGSIQYF. CDR3 nucleotide sequence: TGTGCCAGCAGCCAAGGGGTGGAGCGGGGGAGCATTCAGTACTTC. The full variable domain, its missing parts supplied by reference TRBV3-1 and TRBJ2-4, is DTAVSQTPKYLVTQMGNDKSIKCEQNLGHDTMYWYKQDSKKFLKIMFSYNNKELIINETVPNRFSPKSPDKAHLNLHINSLELGDSAVYFCASSQGVERGSIQYFGAGTRLSVL.

This clonotype was detected many times. The V gene is TRBV28, the J gene TRBJ1-2; D possibly corresponds to TRBD1 (6 bases). The CDR3 sequence is 14 residues long. Germline V gene data show CDR1 as MDHEN and CDR2 as SYDVKM. Trimming took off 5 bases at V and 4 bases at J, with 14 bases between the two ends. Written as DNA, the CDR3 is TGTGCCAGCAGTCCTCCAGGGGTGATCTATGGCTACACCTTC. Amino acids: CASSPPGVIYGYTF.

This clonotype was observed many times. The chain is built from TRBV19 and TRBJ1-5, with 9 nucleotides matching TRBD1. The germline V gene encodes CDR1 LNHDA and CDR2 SQIVND (reference sequence). This CDR3 contains 14 residues. The ends lost 7 bases at V and 7 bases at J; junction bases unmatched: 8. The CDR3 here is CASKRPGQGQPQHF. CDR3 nucleotide sequence: TGTGCCAGTAAGCGTCCCGGACAGGGGCAGCCCCAGCATTTT.

As for this clonotype: Given a much more abundant clone one base away, this may be a read error. V gene TRBV6-2 or TRBV6-3 combines with J gene TRBJ1-1, with D maybe TRBD1 (6 bases). CDR1 and CDR2 (germline): MNHEY, SVGEGT. The CDR3 runs 16 residues. The CDR3 sequence: CASSYIIGGADTEACF. In DNA, the CDR3 is TGTGCCAGCAGTTACATAATCGGGGGCGCGGACACTGAAGCTTGCTTT.

This clonotype appeared many times. This chain joins TRBV6-1 and TRBJ1-1, with D possibly TRBD1 on 5 matching bases. CDR3 length: 15 residues. V gave up 3 bases and J gave up 4 bases, with 15 bases separating them. The germline V gene has CDR1 MNHNS and CDR2 SASEGT. Here the CDR3 reads CASSDAEGRITEAFF. CDR3 nucleotides: TGTGCCAGCAGTGATGCGGAGGGGAGGATCACTGAAGCTTTCTTT.

Many counts were recorded for this clonotype. J is TRBJ2-7 and V is TRBV27, with 7 bases fitting TRBD1. Germline V gene sequence: CDR1 MNHEY, CDR2 SMNVEV (reference sequence). CDR3 size: 14 residues. Unmatched junction bases numbered 9, after V lost 5 bases and J lost 5 bases. The CDR3 DNA sequence: TGTGCCAGCAGTACTCTTGACAGGGTCCACGAGCAGTACTTC. Translation: CASSTLDRVHEQYF.

The chain uses TRBV27 and TRBJ1-1; D is unclear. From germline, CDR1 is MNHEY and CDR2 SMNVEV (reference sequence). The length of the CDR3 is 14 residues. Trimming cost V 5 bases and J 5 bases, with 15 bases left between them. The CDR3 region has the DNA TGTGCCAGCAGTGCCGACGGACCCGGTACTGAAGCTTTCTTT. It is translated as CASSADGPGTEAFF.

This chain links TRBV7-2 with TRBJ2-5, with a weak D call TRBD2 (7 bases). V lost 5 bases and J 1 base, leaving 17 bases between the germline ends. The CDR3 is 16 residues long. Germline CDR1 SGHTA, CDR2 FQGNSA. The CDR3 nucleotides are TGTGCCAGCAGCAGCGTTGTCGGGGGGCCCCAAGAGACCCAGTACTTC. Protein sequence: CASSSVVGGPQETQYF.

This clonotype has a handful of counts. The gene calls are TRBV6-5 and TRBJ1-5; the D gene is possibly TRBD1 (6 bases). The length of the CDR3 is 15 residues. The V end was cut by 2 bases, the J end by 7 bases, with 15 bases between. The germline V gene has CDR1 MNHEY and CDR2 SVGAGI. CDR3 residues: CASSYTTGPGQPQHF. In DNA form, the CDR3 reads TGTGCCAGCAGTTACACGACAGGCCCAGGGCAGCCCCAGCATTTT.

This clonotype was recorded once. The rearrangement uses TRBV6-4 and TRBJ2-2; 10 bases are a match to TRBD1. Germline assignment: CDR1 MRHNA and CDR2 SNTAGT. The V and J ends lost 5 bases and 12 bases, in that order; junction bases with no gene match: 3. There are 12 residues in the CDR3. The CDR3 protein is CASSYDRGQLFF. The CDR3 nucleotides read TGTGCCAGCAGTTACGACAGGGGGCAGCTGTTTTTT.

This clonotype turned up a few times. One end of the junction is discordant with germline, which a read error may explain. This chain connects TRBV6-1 to TRBJ1-1; D is undetermined. CDR1 is MNHNS, CDR2 SASEGT, per germline. The CDR3 has 13 amino acids. CDR3 nucleotide sequence: TGTGCCAGCAGTGAGCTAGGGTTCACTGATGCTTTCTTT. This sequence encodes CASSELGFTDAFF.

This clonotype has a count of ten or more. The chain couples TRBV6-5 to TRBJ2-7; D gene ambiguous. V gave up 2 bases and J gave up 7 bases, with 12 bases separating them. This CDR3 contains 13 residues. CDR1 and CDR2 (germline): MNHEY, SVGAGI. Written as DNA, the CDR3 is TGTGCCAGCAGTTACACATTTGGGGATGAGCAGTACTTC. This gives the protein CASSYTFGDEQYF.

This clonotype occurred many times. The rearrangement uses TRBV7-2 and TRBJ2-5; TRBD1 is a possible D gene (6 bases). The CDR3 sequence is 15 residues long. From germline, CDR1 is SGHTA and CDR2 FQGNSA. The V end was cut by 1 base, the J end by 2 bases, with 11 bases between. The CDR3 loop is CASSLGGTFQETQYF. Here the CDR3 DNA reads TGTGCCAGCAGCTTAGGAGGGACATTTCAAGAGACCCAGTACTTC.

This clonotype has only a few counts. The chain uses TRBV20-1 and TRBJ2-7; TRBD2 matches at 14 bases. The trim removed 6 bases at V and 2 bases at J, leaving 3 bases unmatched. In germline, CDR1 is DFQATT, CDR2 SNEGSKA (reference sequence). This CDR3 region has 14 residues. The CDR3 nucleotides are TGCAGTGCCACGGGACTAGCGGGGGCCTACGAGCAGTACTTC. This gives the protein CSATGLAGAYEQYF.